Given below is one TCR beta chain in context. What it recognizes is unknown. These data are taken from a study of T cell repertoires in cytomegalovirus infection. Germline V CDR1 and CDR2: SEHNR, FQNEAQ (reference sequence). J gave up 6 bases and V 3 bases, and 14 bases lay outside the gene matches. This CDR3 contains 17 residues. TCRdb passed the reads through MiXCR, listing each CDR3 protein once. Of under 150,000 distinct CDR3 sequences in the sample, around 31% are singletons; the top ten hold 41%. The receptor was derived from a human donor in good health (CMV status not recorded). Some clones in this sample may be carry-over from other donors' samples. This chain uses TRBV7-9 with TRBJ2-1; 7 bases agree with TRBD2. The sample was CD8+ T cells from cultured PBMCs, taken from culture after CMV antigen stimulation. CDR3 region: CASSFLPGEGGVNEQFF. The CDR3 DNA reads TGTGCCAGCAGCTTCCTCCCCGGGGAGGGAGGGGTCAATGAGCAGTTCTTC.